This T cell receptor beta chain was captured in a study of blood T cell repertoires in COVID-19 (dated by TCRdb to between 2020 and 2021). Study-wide context: Samples covering the acute and convalescent phases of COVID-19 were provided by collaborators in the United States, Italy and Spain. The material from the prospective study consisted of cDNA or gDNA derived from T cells, B-cell-depleted T cells, or PBMCs. Subjects who had been exposed to COVID-19, were actively infected with it, or had recovered from it provided the deeply sampled blood TCRbeta repertoires that made up the dataset. The repertoires were made available in a free public database intended to serve as a resource for research on the immune response to SARS-CoV-2. The samples were drawn from the first 160 participants of the ongoing ImmuneRACE study and from 1,254 subjects provided by 6 global collaborators. A de-identified subject ID, COVID-19 status, age in years and sex were almost always included in the sample metadata. Where HLA class I and class II types were available, the types were taken from metadata supplied by the sample provider, not from assay-based typing.

This clone has more than one count but fewer than ten. Its antigen remains undetermined. It has no much larger one-base neighbor in the sample; base qualities were not kept. The CDR3 holds 15 amino acids from the cysteine to the phenylalanine. Only CDR3 DNA remains: 45 bases, in frame from the first base. CDR1 and CDR2 are read off the germline V gene as MDHEN and SYDVKM. V is cut by 0 bases and J by 1 base, and the space between the germline ends is 10 bases. A second Seattle source provided samples from volunteer blood donors who had recovered from COVID-19. Whole blood was collected in K2EDTA tubes by collaborating institutions according to the institutions' own protocols. Collaborator samples were shipped for TCRbeta analysis as frozen whole blood, isolated PBMCs, or DNA extracted from either sample type. Overall results and qualifications from the work: Clinical and demographic metadata were provided uncurated, with the amount varying by source and participant.

TCRbeta CDR3 regions were amplified from genomic DNA by means of the immunoSEQ Assay, a bias-controlled multiplex PCR. Per the source publication's procedure: The number of nucleated cells in each sample was estimated from the amplification of reference gene primers within the assay. To quantify the absolute abundance of each unique TCRbeta CDR3 rearrangement, sequence reads were collapsed and filtered. For each sample, productive Simpson clonality was calculated by taking the square root of Simpson's diversity index across productive rearrangements. TCRdb re-hosts the immuneACCESS table, in-frame sequences only. Its copies lack some clones; in the studies checked, an unresolved V gene accounts for under half of them, and the cause for the rest is not known. V, J and clone size are those of that table, while D and trimming were read from the DNA. A total of roughly 290,000 clones appear in this sample, 80% to 90% of them only once. 6.5% to 9.5% of the sample is held by the ten biggest clonotypes.

The clonotype originates from a woman aged 45-60 years who had recovered from COVID-19. The sample was peripheral blood. The receptor chain draws on TRBV28 and TRBJ2-7; a tentative D call is TRBD2 (6 bases match). DNA sequence: TGTGCCAGCAGTTTATGGCAGGGAGGATCCTACGAGCAGTACTTC. It translates to CASSLWQGGSYEQYF.